These 30 T cell receptor beta chains originate from one sample sequenced in a study of T cells after yellow fever vaccination. TCRdb used MiXCR to reprocess the 5' RACE reads, holding one entry per CDR3 protein. The sample lists nearly 550,000 distinct CDR3 sequences; around 21% were seen once. This specimen was PBMCs, taken 15 days after the yellow fever booster vaccination. Every receptor here comes from a man aged 25-45 years who received the YFV17D yellow fever vaccine.

This clonotype has just a few counts. J is TRBJ2-3 and V is TRBV6-5; D is possibly TRBD1 (5 bases). In germline, CDR1 is MNHEY, CDR2 SVGAGI. This CDR3 is built from 15 residues. Deletions cut 0 bases from V and 1 base from J, with 8 bases between. CDR3 DNA sequence: TGTGCCAGCAGTTACTCCAGGGCCCGCACAGATACGCAGTATTTT. It yields the protein CASSYSRARTDTQYF.

The CDR3 sequence: CSASGTGGTYEQYF. CDR3 nucleotide sequence: TGCAGTGCTTCCGGGACAGGGGGCACCTACGAGCAGTACTTC. V gene TRBV20-1 combines with J gene TRBJ2-7, with 12 bases aligning to TRBD1. The length of the CDR3 is 14 residues. J gave up 2 bases and V 5 bases, and 4 bases lay outside the gene matches. CDR1 DFQATT and CDR2 SNEGSKA come from the germline V gene (reference sequence).

The chain joins TRBV9 to TRBJ2-1, with 9 bases fitting TRBD2. The germline V gene has CDR1 SGDLS and CDR2 YYNGEE. The CDR3 totals 14 residues. After removal of 4 bases from V and 7 bases from J, the junction contained 6 bases not matched to a gene. This chain's CDR3 is CASSFSGRGNEQFF. In DNA form, the CDR3 reads TGTGCCAGCAGCTTTAGCGGGAGAGGGAATGAGCAGTTCTTC.

The chain uses TRBV10-3 and TRBJ2-4; 8 bases are shared with TRBD1. Germline CDR1 is ENHRY and CDR2 is SYGVKD. Trimming removed 10 bases from V and 2 bases from J; junction bases left unmatched: 7. The CDR3 spans 14 residues. CDR3 region: CANPRQGPKNIQYF. CDR3 DNA sequence: TGTGCCAACCCACGACAGGGGCCCAAAAACATTCAGTACTTC.

This clonotype was seen a handful of times. This rearrangement joins TRBV6-2 or TRBV6-3 to TRBJ2-2; maybe TRBD2 (6 bases). CDR3 length: 17 amino acids. Trimming pared 5 bases from V and 0 bases from J, leaving 16 bases between. The germline CDR1 and CDR2 sequences are MNHEY and SVGEGT. The CDR3 region is CASSGHRGRTNTGELFF. CDR3 coding DNA: TGTGCCAGCAGTGGGCATAGAGGGAGGACGAACACCGGGGAGCTGTTTTTT.

The chain employs TRBV5-1 and TRBJ2-7; 7 nucleotides agree with TRBD2. V lost 0 bases and J lost 1; bases outside the gene matches: 4. This CDR3 has 15 residues. CDR1 is SGHRS, CDR2 YFSETQ, per germline. The DNA for the CDR3 is TGCGCCAGCAGCTTGGAGTCGCGGGGGTCCTACGAGCAGTACTTC. This encodes CASSLESRGSYEQYF.

CDR3 in amino acids: CASSATTLNTEAFF. The CDR3, as DNA: TGTGCCAGCAGCGCGACAACGCTGAACACTGAAGCTTTCTTT. The chain is built from TRBV9 and TRBJ1-1, with no clear D. The CDR3 loop spans 14 amino acids. CDR1 and CDR2 (germline): SGDLS, YYNGEE. Trimming took 3 bases from V and 0 from J, leaving 9 bases between them. Based on the CDR3 plus reference TRBV9 and TRBJ1-1, the full variable domain is DSGVTQTPKHLITATGQRVTLRCSPRSGDLSVYWYQQSLDQGLQFLIQYYNGEERAKGNILERFSAQQFPDLHSELNLSSLELGDSALYFCASSATTLNTEAFFGQGTRLTVV.

The chain carries TRBV20-1 and TRBJ2-1; 13 bases are a match to TRBD2. V trimming: 0 bases; J trimming: 8 bases; junction bases outside the gene matches: 4. The length of the CDR3 is 15 residues. In germline, CDR1 is DFQATT, CDR2 SNEGSKA (reference sequence). The CDR3 loop reads CSARDWTSGSHEQFF. In nucleotides, the CDR3 is TGCAGTGCTAGAGATTGGACTAGCGGGAGTCATGAGCAGTTCTTC.

This chain links TRBV5-4 with TRBJ2-1; no clear D gene. V gave up 2 bases and J gave up 2 bases, with 11 bases separating them. This CDR3 region has 15 residues. The germline CDR1 and CDR2 sequences are SGHNT and YYREEE (reference sequence). The CDR3 nucleotides are TGTGCCAGCAGCTTCGGTCCTACTGCCTACAATGAGCAGTTCTTC. Residues: CASSFGPTAYNEQFF.

This clonotype was seen only a few times. The V gene is TRBV12-3 or TRBV12-4, the J gene TRBJ2-7; 7 nucleotides line up with TRBD2. V dropped 6 bases and J dropped 0; count of bases not matched to a gene: 2. The CDR3 covers 13 residues. The CDR3 sequence: CASSGTTSYEQYF. The DNA for the CDR3 is TGTGCCAGCAGCGGGACTACCTCCTACGAGCAGTACTTC.

The chain combines TRBV12-3 or TRBV12-4 with TRBJ2-3; D could derive from TRBD1 or TRBD2 (5 bases each). Between the trimmed V and J ends, which lost 7 bases and 1 base, there was a span of 18 bases. This CDR3 contains 16 residues. The CDR3 sequence: CASTLWGSGGTDTQYF. CDR3 sequence (DNA): TGTGCCAGCACCCTCTGGGGGAGCGGTGGCACAGATACGCAGTATTTT.

This clonotype has just a few counts. The chain employs TRBV4-2 and TRBJ2-5; possibly TRBD2 for D (6 bases). The CDR3 is 14 residues long. V was trimmed by 0 bases and J by 4 bases, leaving 9 bases between them. The V gene's germline CDR1 is LGHNA and CDR2 YNFKEQ. DNA for the CDR3: TGTGCCAGCAGCCAAGAGCGAGCGGGAGAGACCCAGTACTTC. It translates to CASSQERAGETQYF.

On this clonotype itself: At one end the junction does not follow the germline gene, possibly because of a read error. The V gene is TRBV7-2, the J gene TRBJ2-7; perhaps TRBD2 as D (6 bases). This CDR3 contains 13 residues. CDR1 and CDR2 from the germline V gene are SGHTA and FQGNSA. The DNA for the CDR3 is TGCGCCAGCAGCTTGGAGGGGACCTACGAGCAGTACTTC. Its protein is CASSLEGTYEQYF.

The chain is built from TRBV2 and TRBJ1-1; D is unresolved. The CDR3 runs 14 residues. CDR1 SNHLY and CDR2 FYNNEI come from the germline V gene. The V gene lost 1 base and the J gene lost 5 bases, with 11 bases spanning the gap. The CDR3 nucleotides are TGTGCCAGCAGTGAAGAGGCAGCATATACTGAAGCTTTCTTT. It is translated as CASSEEAAYTEAFF.

The table lists this clonotype with many counts. In nucleotides, the CDR3 is TGTGCCACCAGCAGAGAGCCGATCCCGTACACAGATACGCAGTATTTT. Encoded protein: CATSREPIPYTDTQYF. The chain couples TRBV15 to TRBJ2-3; no firm D call. Deletions cut 0 bases from V and 2 bases from J, with 12 bases between. This CDR3 contains 16 residues. CDR1 LNHNV and CDR2 YYDKDF come from the germline V gene (reference sequence).

This chain joins TRBV7-2 and TRBJ2-3, with D perhaps given as TRBD1 or TRBD2 (5 bases each). V was clipped by 1 base and J by 8 bases, with 13 bases between them. Germline CDR1 and CDR2: SGHTA and FQGNSA. The CDR3 has 14 amino acids. The CDR3 loop reads CASSLGTAGTTQYF. CDR3 nucleotides: TGTGCCAGCAGCTTAGGGACCGCTGGGACTACGCAGTATTTT.

The chain has TRBV20-1 and TRBJ2-3; 10 positions agree with TRBD2. Trimming cost V 8 bases and J 1 base; bases outside gene matches: 6. Germline-derived CDR1 and CDR2 are DFQATT and SNEGSKA (reference sequence). The CDR3 spans 14 residues. CDR3: CSFRLAGGTDTQYF. Here the CDR3 DNA reads TGCAGTTTCCGCCTAGCGGGGGGCACAGATACGCAGTATTTT.

This clonotype has a handful of counts. This rearrangement joins TRBV14 to TRBJ1-1; 8 bases match TRBD1. Germline V gene data show CDR1 as SGHDN and CDR2 as FVKESK. CDR3 size: 16 residues. Trimming cost V 1 base and J 4 bases; bases outside gene matches: 8. The CDR3 region is CASSQGQGAWGTEAFF. CDR3 DNA: TGTGCCAGCAGCCAAGGGCAGGGGGCATGGGGCACTGAAGCTTTCTTT.

A few counts support this clonotype. This chain connects TRBV18 to TRBJ2-7; maybe TRBD1 (6 bases). This CDR3 has 15 amino acids. Trimming pared 2 bases from V and 2 bases from J, leaving 13 bases between. Germline-derived CDR1 and CDR2 are KGHSH and LQKENI. For the CDR3, the DNA is TGTGCCAGCTCACCATCCCTCTCAGGGGCCTACGAGCAGTACTTC. Protein: CASSPSLSGAYEQYF. Drawing the rest from reference TRBV18 and TRBJ2-7, the complete variable domain is NAGVMQNPRHLVRRRGQEARLRCSPMKGHSHVYWYRQLPEEGLKFMVYLQKENIIDESGMPKERFSAEFPKEGPSILRIQQVVRGDSAAYFCASSPSLSGAYEQYFGPGTRLTVT.

This clonotype was seen more than once but under ten times. The V call is TRBV12-3 or TRBV12-4, the J call TRBJ1-3; D remains ambiguous. The CDR3 has 15 amino acids. V lost 4 bases, J lost 0 bases, and 10 bases lay in between. Here the CDR3 DNA reads TGTGCCAGCAGTTGGGCCGGCTACTCTGGAAACACCATATATTTT. Translated, it gives CASSWAGYSGNTIYF.

This clonotype was recorded a few times. V usage is TRBV5-6 and J usage is TRBJ2-1; D might be TRBD2 (6 bases). Trimming took 4 bases from V and 6 from J, leaving 14 bases between them. Germline-derived CDR1 and CDR2 are SGHDT and YYEEEE. This CDR3 spans 14 amino acids. DNA for the CDR3: TGTGCCAGCAGCGCTAGACTAGTTGCCAATGAGCAGTTCTTC. It translates to CASSARLVANEQFF.

The chain has TRBV12-3 or TRBV12-4 and TRBJ2-7, with a weak D call TRBD1 (6 bases). The V end was cut by 3 bases, the J end by 6 bases, with 9 bases between. The CDR3 extends over 12 amino acids. The CDR3 DNA sequence: TGTGCCAGCAGTTTCAGGGGTGGCGAGCAGTACTTC. This gives the protein CASSFRGGEQYF.

In this sample, this clonotype turned up a few times. The CDR3 DNA reads as TGTGCCAGCAGCTACGCCGCGAACACCGGGGAGCTGTTTTTT. This sequence encodes CASSYAANTGELFF. The chain combines TRBV5-6 with TRBJ2-2; D is ambiguous. CDR3 length equals 14 residues. The germline CDR1 and CDR2 sequences are SGHDT and YYEEEE. V was cut by 3 bases and J by 0 bases, with 6 bases left in between.

This clonotype appeared a few times. The chain carries TRBV19 and TRBJ2-5, with 9 positions matching TRBD1. CDR3 length: 16 amino acids. Losses at the gene ends were 6 bases for V and 3 bases for J; bases not matched to a gene: 11. From germline, CDR1 is LNHDA and CDR2 SQIVND (reference sequence). The CDR3 DNA is TGTGCCAGTAGCCTAGCCGGGACAGGGACAGAAGAGACCCAGTACTTC. This gives the protein CASSLAGTGTEETQYF.

This clonotype was detected a few times. The chain employs TRBV5-1 and TRBJ2-1, with 9 bases matching TRBD2. V lost 6 bases to trimming and J lost 2 bases; unmatched junction nucleotides: 3. From germline, CDR1 is SGHRS and CDR2 YFSETQ. This CDR3 comprises 14 residues. CDR3 sequence: CASKREVPYNEQFF. The CDR3 DNA reads as TGCGCCAGCAAGCGGGAGGTACCCTACAATGAGCAGTTCTTC. Based on the CDR3 plus reference TRBV5-1 and TRBJ2-1, the full variable domain is KAGVTQTPRYLIKTRGQQVTLSCSPISGHRSVSWYQQTPGQGLQFLFEYFSETQRNKGNFPGRFSGRQFSNSRSEMNVSTLELGDSALYLCASKREVPYNEQFFGPGTRLTVL.

In this sample, this clonotype turned up a few times. J is TRBJ2-5 and V is TRBV20-1; no reliable D call. CDR3 length: 12 amino acids. Trimming removed 4 bases from V and 0 bases from J, with 6 bases in between. Germline V lookup: CDR1 DFQATT, CDR2 SNEGSKA (reference sequence). CDR3 in amino acids: CSAMKYQETQYF. CDR3 DNA: TGCAGTGCTATGAAATACCAAGAGACCCAGTACTTC.

This clonotype has more than one count but fewer than ten. The chain combines TRBV11-2 with TRBJ2-4; D remains unclear. Germline-derived CDR1 and CDR2 are SGHAT and FQNNGV. The CDR3 consists of 19 residues. Deletions cut 3 bases from V and 0 bases from J, with 21 bases between. The CDR3, as DNA: TGTGCCAGCAGCTTCAAACATTCTTTGGTTACGCTAGCCAAAAACATTCAGTACTTC. The encoded protein is CASSFKHSLVTLAKNIQYF.

This clonotype was seen a handful of times. CDR3 in DNA: TGTGCCAGCAGGCCCACCGGGACGCTCTACGAGCAGTACTTC. Protein sequence: CASRPTGTLYEQYF. The chain uses TRBV7-2 and TRBJ2-7, with D perhaps TRBD1 or TRBD2 (5 bases each). V lost 6 bases, J lost 3 bases, and 15 bases lay in between. In germline, CDR1 is SGHTA, CDR2 FQGNSA. CDR3 size: 14 residues.

The V and J genes are TRBV7-2 and TRBJ2-5, with TRBD1 identical over 7 bases. The CDR3 loop spans 14 amino acids. The germline V gene encodes CDR1 SGHTA and CDR2 FQGNSA. The junction had 4 bases not matched to a gene; V was cut back by 5 bases and J by 1 base. CDR3 sequence (DNA): TGTGCCAGCAGCAGAGGGACAGCCCAAGAGACCCAGTACTTC. Protein sequence: CASSRGTAQETQYF.

This sequence joins TRBV6-1 and TRBJ2-5; 11 bases are a match to TRBD2. CDR1 is MNHNS and CDR2 is SASEGT in the germline V gene. The CDR3 contains 18 residues. V was pared by 6 bases and J by 3 bases, with 15 bases of the junction left unmatched. The CDR3 protein is CASSPGLAGHVVKETQYF. The CDR3 coding sequence is TGTGCCAGCAGCCCCGGACTAGCGGGTCACGTAGTAAAAGAGACCCAGTACTTC.